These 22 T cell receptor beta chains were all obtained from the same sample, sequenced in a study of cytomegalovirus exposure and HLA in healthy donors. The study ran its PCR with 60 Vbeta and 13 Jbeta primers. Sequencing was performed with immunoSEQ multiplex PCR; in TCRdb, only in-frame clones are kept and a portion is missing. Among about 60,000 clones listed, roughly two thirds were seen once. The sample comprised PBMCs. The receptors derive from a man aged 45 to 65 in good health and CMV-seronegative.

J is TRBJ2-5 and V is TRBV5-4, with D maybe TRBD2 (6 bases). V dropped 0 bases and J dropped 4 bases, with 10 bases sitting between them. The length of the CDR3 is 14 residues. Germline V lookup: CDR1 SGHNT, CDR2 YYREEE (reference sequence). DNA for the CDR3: TGTGCCAGCAGCTTGGTTGCGGGGAGAGAGACCCAGTACTTC. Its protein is CASSLVAGRETQYF.

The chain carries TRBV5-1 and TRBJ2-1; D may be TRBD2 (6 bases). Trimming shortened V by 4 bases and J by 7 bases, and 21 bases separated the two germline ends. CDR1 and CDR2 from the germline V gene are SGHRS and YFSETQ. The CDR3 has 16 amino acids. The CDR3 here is CASSQTVTAGGNEQFF. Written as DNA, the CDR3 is TGCGCCAGCAGCCAGACCGTAACGGCTGGGGGGAATGAGCAGTTCTTC. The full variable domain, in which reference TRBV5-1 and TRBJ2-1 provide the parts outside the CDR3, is KAGVTQTPRYLIKTRGQQVTLSCSPISGHRSVSWYQQTPGQGLQFLFEYFSETQRNKGNFPGRFSGRQFSNSRSEMNVSTLELGDSALYLCASSQTVTAGGNEQFFGPGTRLTVL.

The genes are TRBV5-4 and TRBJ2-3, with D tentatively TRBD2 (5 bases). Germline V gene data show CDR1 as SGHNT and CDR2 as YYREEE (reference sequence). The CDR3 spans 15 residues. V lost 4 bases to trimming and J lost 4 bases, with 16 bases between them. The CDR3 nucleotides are TGTGCCAGCAGCCTCAGAGAGAGGGCCCCAGATACGCAGTATTTT. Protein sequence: CASSLRERAPDTQYF.

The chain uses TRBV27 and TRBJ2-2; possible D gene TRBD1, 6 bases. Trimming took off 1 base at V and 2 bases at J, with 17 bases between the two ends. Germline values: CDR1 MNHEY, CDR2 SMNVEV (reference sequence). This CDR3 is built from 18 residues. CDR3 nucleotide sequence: TGTGCCAGCAGTTTATATCTTGGGGGCTCAGCTAACACCGGGGAGCTGTTTTTT. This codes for CASSLYLGGSANTGELFF.

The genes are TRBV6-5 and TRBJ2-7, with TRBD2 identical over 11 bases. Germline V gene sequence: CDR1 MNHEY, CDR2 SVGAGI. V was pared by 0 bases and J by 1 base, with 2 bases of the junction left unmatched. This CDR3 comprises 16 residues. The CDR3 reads CASSYSVAGGSYEQYF. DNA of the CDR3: TGTGCCAGCAGTTACTCTGTAGCGGGGGGGTCCTACGAGCAGTACTTC.

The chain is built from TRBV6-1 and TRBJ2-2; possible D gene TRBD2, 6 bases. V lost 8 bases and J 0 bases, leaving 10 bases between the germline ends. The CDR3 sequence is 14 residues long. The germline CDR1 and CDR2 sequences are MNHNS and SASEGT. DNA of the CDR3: TGTGCCAGCTATTGGGGGGCGAACACCGGGGAGCTGTTTTTT. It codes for CASYWGANTGELFF.

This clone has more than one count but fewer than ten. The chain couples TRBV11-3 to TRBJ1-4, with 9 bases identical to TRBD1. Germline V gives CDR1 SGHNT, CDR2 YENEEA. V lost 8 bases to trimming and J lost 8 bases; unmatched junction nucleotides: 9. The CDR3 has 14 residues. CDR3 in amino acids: CASRRDRVGEKLFF. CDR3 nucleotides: TGTGCCAGCCGAAGGGACAGGGTGGGGGAAAAACTGTTTTTT.

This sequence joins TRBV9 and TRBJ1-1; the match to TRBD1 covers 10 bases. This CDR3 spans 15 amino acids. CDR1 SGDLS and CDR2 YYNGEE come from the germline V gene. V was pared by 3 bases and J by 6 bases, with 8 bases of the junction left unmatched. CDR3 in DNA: TGTGCCAGCAGCGCGACAGGGGGCATAAGCCCTGAAGCTTTCTTT. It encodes CASSATGGISPEAFF.

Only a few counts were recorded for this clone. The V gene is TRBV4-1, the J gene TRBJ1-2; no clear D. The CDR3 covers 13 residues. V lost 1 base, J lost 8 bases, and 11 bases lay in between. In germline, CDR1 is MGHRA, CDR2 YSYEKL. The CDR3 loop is CASSQGAGLGYTF. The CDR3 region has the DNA TGCGCCAGCAGCCAAGGGGCAGGCCTCGGCTACACCTTC.

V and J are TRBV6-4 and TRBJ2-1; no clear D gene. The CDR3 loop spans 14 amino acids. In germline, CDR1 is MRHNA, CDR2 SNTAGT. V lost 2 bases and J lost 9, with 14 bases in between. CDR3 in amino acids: CASSDEVFNGEQFF. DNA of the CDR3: TGTGCCAGCAGTGACGAGGTATTCAACGGTGAGCAGTTCTTC.

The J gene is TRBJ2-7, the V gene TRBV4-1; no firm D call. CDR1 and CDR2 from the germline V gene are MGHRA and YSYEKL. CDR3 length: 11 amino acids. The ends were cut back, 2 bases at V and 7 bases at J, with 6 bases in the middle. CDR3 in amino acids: CASSQNGEQYF. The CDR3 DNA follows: TGCGCCAGCAGCCAAAACGGGGAGCAGTACTTC.

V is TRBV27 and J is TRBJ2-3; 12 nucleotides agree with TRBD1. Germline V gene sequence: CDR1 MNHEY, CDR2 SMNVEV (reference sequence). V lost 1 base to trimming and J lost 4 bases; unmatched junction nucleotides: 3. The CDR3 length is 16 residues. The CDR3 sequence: CASSLLGQGAADTQYF. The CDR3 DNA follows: TGTGCCAGCAGTTTATTGGGACAGGGGGCCGCAGATACGCAGTATTTT.

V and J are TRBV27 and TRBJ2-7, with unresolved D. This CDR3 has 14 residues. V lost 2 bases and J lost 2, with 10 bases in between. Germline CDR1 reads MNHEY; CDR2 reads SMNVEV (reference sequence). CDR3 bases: TGTGCCAGCAGTTTAGGCGGATCACCCTACGAGCAGTACTTC. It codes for CASSLGGSPYEQYF.

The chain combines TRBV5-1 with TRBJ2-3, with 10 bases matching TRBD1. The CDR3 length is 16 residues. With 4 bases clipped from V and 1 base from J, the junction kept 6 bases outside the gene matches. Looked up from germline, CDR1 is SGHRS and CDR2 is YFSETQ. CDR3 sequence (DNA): TGCGCCAGCAGCACGCGGACAGGGGGAGGCACAGATACGCAGTATTTT. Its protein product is CASSTRTGGGTDTQYF.

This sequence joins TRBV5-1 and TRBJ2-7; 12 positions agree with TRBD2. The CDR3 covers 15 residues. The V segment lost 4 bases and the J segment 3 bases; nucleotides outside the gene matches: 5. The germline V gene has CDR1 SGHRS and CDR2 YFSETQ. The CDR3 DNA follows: TGCGCCAGCAGCGCCGGACTAGCGGGGTACTACGAGCAGTACTTC. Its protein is CASSAGLAGYYEQYF.

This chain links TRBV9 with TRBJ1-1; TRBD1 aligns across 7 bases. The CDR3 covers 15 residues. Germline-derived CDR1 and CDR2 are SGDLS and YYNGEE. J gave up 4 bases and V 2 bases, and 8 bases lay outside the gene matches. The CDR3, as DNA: TGTGCCAGCAGCGTCTCACAGGGGTCGAGCACTGAAGCTTTCTTT. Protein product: CASSVSQGSSTEAFF. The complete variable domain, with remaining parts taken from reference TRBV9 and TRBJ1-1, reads DSGVTQTPKHLITATGQRVTLRCSPRSGDLSVYWYQQSLDQGLQFLIQYYNGEERAKGNILERFSAQQFPDLHSELNLSSLELGDSALYFCASSVSQGSSTEAFFGQGTRLTVV.

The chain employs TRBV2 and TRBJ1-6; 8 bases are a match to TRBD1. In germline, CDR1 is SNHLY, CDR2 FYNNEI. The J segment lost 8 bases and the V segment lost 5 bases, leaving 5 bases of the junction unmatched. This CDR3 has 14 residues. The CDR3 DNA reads TGTGCCAGCAGTTCCCGGGACAGGTATTCACCCCTCCACTTT. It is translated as CASSSRDRYSPLHF.

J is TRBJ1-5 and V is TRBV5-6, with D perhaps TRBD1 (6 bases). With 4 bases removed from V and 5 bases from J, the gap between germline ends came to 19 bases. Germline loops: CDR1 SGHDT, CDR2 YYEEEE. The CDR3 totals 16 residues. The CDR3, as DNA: TGTGCCAGCAGCGCCTCGAGGGGGGGGGCGTATCAGCCCCAGCATTTT. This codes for CASSASRGGAYQPQHF. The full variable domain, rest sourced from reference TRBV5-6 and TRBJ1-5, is DAGVTQSPTHLIKTRGQQVTLRCSPKSGHDTVSWYQQALGQGPQFIFQYYEEEERQRGNFPDRFSGHQFPNYSSELNVNALLLGDSALYLCASSASRGGAYQPQHFGDGTRLSIL.

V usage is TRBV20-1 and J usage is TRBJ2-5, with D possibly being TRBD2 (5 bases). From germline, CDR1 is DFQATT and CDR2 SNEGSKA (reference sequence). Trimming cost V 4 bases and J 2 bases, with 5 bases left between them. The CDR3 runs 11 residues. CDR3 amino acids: CSAKRQETQYF. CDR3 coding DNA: TGCAGTGCTAAGCGGCAAGAGACCCAGTACTTC.

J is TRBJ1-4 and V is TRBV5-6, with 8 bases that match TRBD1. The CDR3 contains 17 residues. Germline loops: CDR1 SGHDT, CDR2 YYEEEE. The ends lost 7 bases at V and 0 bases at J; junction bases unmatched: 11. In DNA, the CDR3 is TGTGCCAGCGGACAGGGCTATACGCCCCCAACTAATGAAAAACTGTTTTTT. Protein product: CASGQGYTPPTNEKLFF. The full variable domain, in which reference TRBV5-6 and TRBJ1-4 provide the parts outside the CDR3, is DAGVTQSPTHLIKTRGQQVTLRCSPKSGHDTVSWYQQALGQGPQFIFQYYEEEERQRGNFPDRFSGHQFPNYSSELNVNALLLGDSALYLCASGQGYTPPTNEKLFFGSGTQLSVL.

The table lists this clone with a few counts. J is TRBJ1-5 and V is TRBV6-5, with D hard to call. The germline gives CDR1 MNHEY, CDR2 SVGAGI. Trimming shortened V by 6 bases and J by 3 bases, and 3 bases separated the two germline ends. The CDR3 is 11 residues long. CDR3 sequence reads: CASSSNQPQHF. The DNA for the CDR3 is TGTGCCAGCAGCTCCAATCAGCCCCAGCATTTT.

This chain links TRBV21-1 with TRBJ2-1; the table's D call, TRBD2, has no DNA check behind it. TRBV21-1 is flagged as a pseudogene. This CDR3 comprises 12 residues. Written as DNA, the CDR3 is TGTGCCAGCAGCCCTCGTCCGGATGAGCAGTTCTTC. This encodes CASSPRPDEQFF.